A single sample gave rise to the 10 T cell receptor beta chains below, sequenced in a study of somatic mutations in cytotoxic T cells in rheumatoid arthritis. Clones were read by immunoSEQ multiplex PCR, and TCRdb kept only the in-frame ones, dropping some. This sample has some 13,000 clones, with about 83% found just once. Specimen: CD8+ T cells sorted from blood. The receptors come from an adult with rheumatoid arthritis.

The chain is built from TRBV2 and TRBJ2-2; D perhaps matches TRBD2 (6 bases). Germline loops: CDR1 SNHLY, CDR2 FYNNEI. V dropped 3 bases and J dropped 3 bases, with 14 bases sitting between them. The CDR3 spans 16 residues. For the CDR3, the DNA is TGTGCCAGCAGTGACTTCGAAGGAGGGGACACCGGGGAGCTGTTTTTT. It yields the protein CASSDFEGGDTGELFF.

V is TRBV5-4 and J is TRBJ2-3; D possibly uses TRBD1 or TRBD2 (7 bases each). The germline V gene has CDR1 SGHNT and CDR2 YYREEE (reference sequence). V lost 4 bases and J lost 3, with 18 bases in between. This CDR3 is 16 amino acids long. The DNA of the CDR3 is TGTGCCAGCAGCGGGACAGCGGGACCTTTTACAGATACGCAGTATTTT. This codes for CASSGTAGPFTDTQYF.

The J gene is TRBJ2-1, the V gene TRBV10-1; D remains ambiguous. The CDR3 runs to 15 residues. V was clipped by 0 bases and J by 0 bases, with 6 bases between them. Looked up from germline, CDR1 is WNHNN and CDR2 is SYGVQD (reference sequence). The CDR3 reads CASSESTYSYNEQFF. The CDR3 DNA follows: TGCGCCAGCAGTGAGTCTACATACTCCTACAATGAGCAGTTCTTC.

The chain joins TRBV19 to TRBJ2-7; D is possibly TRBD2 (5 bases). V was cut by 1 base and J by 1 base, with 8 bases left in between. Germline CDR1 LNHDA, CDR2 SQIVND (reference sequence). The CDR3 contains 14 residues. CDR3 region: CASSIAGISYEQYF. The CDR3 DNA reads as TGTGCCAGTAGTATAGCCGGGATATCCTACGAGCAGTACTTC.

The V gene is TRBV6-1, the J gene TRBJ2-2; TRBD1 aligns across 7 bases. Germline V lookup: CDR1 MNHNS, CDR2 SASEGT. The CDR3 spans 14 residues. Trimming took 6 bases from V and 5 from J; bases not matched to a gene: 6. For the CDR3, the DNA is TGTGCCAGCAGCGGGACAGTCGAAACCGGGGAGCTGTTTTTT. This codes for CASSGTVETGELFF.

This clone appeared a single time. The V and J genes are TRBV10-1 and TRBJ2-2; D is undetermined. This CDR3 contains 15 residues. The V end was cut by 11 bases, the J end by 3 bases, with 19 bases between. Germline assignment: CDR1 WNHNN and CDR2 SYGVQD (reference sequence). CDR3 sequence (DNA): TGCGCCGCGACCGGAAGAGTTGGGGACACCGGGGAGCTGTTTTTT. This codes for CAATGRVGDTGELFF.

In its sample, this clone was seen once. The V gene is TRBV28, the J gene TRBJ1-1; tentative D call: TRBD1 (5 bases). CDR3 length: 13 residues. Trimming removed 3 bases from V and 5 bases from J, with 10 bases in between. From germline, CDR1 is MDHEN and CDR2 SYDVKM. The CDR3 region is CASSFPGSTEAFF. The CDR3 bases are TGTGCCAGCAGTTTCCCAGGGAGTACTGAAGCTTTCTTT.

This chain connects TRBV4-1 to TRBJ1-6; D may be TRBD1 (5 bases). The CDR3 has 15 amino acids. Trimming left V 1 base short and J 7 bases short, with 11 bases between. CDR1 MGHRA and CDR2 YSYEKL come from the germline V gene. In DNA, the CDR3 is TGCGCCAGCAGCCAAGTGCAGGGAGAGAATTCACCCCTCCACTTT. Translation gives CASSQVQGENSPLHF.

V and J are TRBV7-9 and TRBJ2-6, with a weak D call TRBD1 (5 bases). In germline, CDR1 is SEHNR, CDR2 FQNEAQ (reference sequence). The CDR3 length is 14 residues. Between the trimmed V and J ends, which lost 6 bases and 3 bases, there was a span of 9 bases. The CDR3 coding sequence is TGTGCCAGCAGTTCAGGGATTGGGGCCAACGTCCTGACTTTC. Protein product: CASSSGIGANVLTF.

V gene TRBV6-5 combines with J gene TRBJ2-2; D not resolved. V was shortened by 6 bases and J by 3 bases, with 5 bases between the two germline ends. Germline-derived CDR1 and CDR2 are MNHEY and SVGAGI. The CDR3 length is 12 residues. The CDR3 here is CASSSDTGELFF. The CDR3 nucleotides are TGTGCCAGCAGCTCAGACACCGGGGAGCTGTTTTTT.